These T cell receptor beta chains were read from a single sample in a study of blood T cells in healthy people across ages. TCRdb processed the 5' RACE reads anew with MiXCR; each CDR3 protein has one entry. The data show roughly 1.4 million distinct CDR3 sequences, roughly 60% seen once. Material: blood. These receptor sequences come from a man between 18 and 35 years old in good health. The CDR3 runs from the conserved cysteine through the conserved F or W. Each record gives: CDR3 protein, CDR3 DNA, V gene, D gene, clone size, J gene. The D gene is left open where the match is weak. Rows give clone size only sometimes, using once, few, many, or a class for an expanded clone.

CSARSGGATDTQYF,TGCAGTGCTAGAAGCGGGGGGGCGACAGATACGCAGTATTTT,TRBV20-1,TRBD2,NA,TRBJ2-3
CSVGRQRLYNEQYF,TGCAGCGTGGGCCGGCAACGACTTTACAATGAGCAGTACTTC,TRBV29-1,NA,NA,TRBJ2-5
CSVLGYEQYF,TGCAGCGTTCTGGGCTACGAGCAGTACTTC,TRBV29-1,NA,many,TRBJ2-7
CASSPRDRQFF,TGTGCCAGCAGTCCCCGGGACAGGCAGTTCTTC,TRBV12-3/TRBV12-4,TRBD1,NA,TRBJ2-1
CSAQEGTGVRDTQYF,TGCAGTGCCCAGGAGGGGACAGGGGTACGGGATACGCAGTATTTT,TRBV20-1,TRBD1,NA,TRBJ2-3
CASSAPRIQQNTGELFF,TGTGCCAGCAGCGCCCCCCGGATACAACAGAACACCGGGGAGCTGTTTTTT,TRBV9,NA,NA,TRBJ2-2
CASSRGTSDYNEQFF,TGTGCCAGTAGCAGGGGGACTAGCGACTACAATGAGCAGTTCTTC,TRBV19,TRBD2,few,TRBJ2-1
CSAPTSGGAGELFF,TGCAGTGCTCCGACTAGCGGGGGGGCCGGGGAGCTGTTTTTT,TRBV20-1,TRBD2,NA,TRBJ2-2
CASSLTSGSWYEQYF,TGTGCCAGCAGCCTAACTAGCGGGAGTTGGTACGAGCAGTACTTC,TRBV7-9,TRBD2,few,TRBJ2-7
CSAFKSGANVLTF,TGCAGTGCTTTTAAATCTGGGGCCAACGTCCTGACTTTC,TRBV20-1,NA,NA,TRBJ2-6
CASSPTEGKASGANVLTF,TGTGCCAGCAGCCCGACGGAGGGGAAAGCCTCTGGGGCCAACGTCCTGACTTTC,TRBV7-9,NA,NA,TRBJ2-6
CASSDPGQGNTEAFF,TGTGCCAGCAGCGACCCGGGACAGGGGAACACTGAAGCTTTCTTT,TRBV9,TRBD1,NA,TRBJ1-1
CASRLQADTQYF,TGTGCCAGCAGACTACAAGCGGATACGCAGTATTTT,TRBV7-9,NA,NA,TRBJ2-3
CASSPTWEEETQYF,TGTGCCAGCAGTCCCACGTGGGAGGAGGAGACCCAGTACTTC,TRBV6-5,NA,NA,TRBJ2-5
CASSLGAPVETQYF,TGCGCCAGCAGCCTGGGGGCGCCGGTAGAGACCCAGTACTTC,TRBV4-1,NA,NA,TRBJ2-5
CASSTRLASETQYF,TGTGCCAGTAGTACCCGACTAGCATCGGAGACCCAGTACTTC,TRBV19,TRBD2,few,TRBJ2-5
CASRLGTGFNEQYF,TGTGCCAGCCGACTCGGGACAGGGTTCAACGAGCAGTACTTC,TRBV12-3/TRBV12-4,TRBD1,few,TRBJ2-7
CASSLKVLTDTQYF,TGTGCCAGCAGTTTAAAGGTACTCACAGATACGCAGTATTTT,TRBV27,NA,NA,TRBJ2-3
CSAETGNYGYTF,TGCAGTGCTGAAACAGGGAACTATGGCTACACCTTC,TRBV20-1,NA,NA,TRBJ1-2
CSGEEGSTEAFF,TGCAGCGGAGAAGAGGGTTCCACTGAAGCTTTCTTT,TRBV29-1,NA,few,TRBJ1-1
CASSSAGRAFF,TGTGCCAGCAGTTCGGCTGGGAGAGCTTTCTTT,TRBV12-3/TRBV12-4,NA,few,TRBJ1-1
CASSQERGTIREQYF,TGCGCCAGCAGCCAAGAGAGGGGGACTATAAGAGAGCAGTACTTC,TRBV4-1,NA,NA,TRBJ2-4
CASSVFDEQFF,TGTGCCAGCAGTGTCTTCGATGAGCAGTTCTTC,TRBV6-1,NA,few,TRBJ2-1
CSVEDGTGPYEQYF,TGCAGCGTCGAAGACGGGACAGGACCCTACGAGCAGTACTTC,TRBV29-1,TRBD1,few,TRBJ2-7
CSVGTSGYNEQFF,TGCAGCGTTGGGACTAGCGGTTACAATGAGCAGTTCTTC,TRBV29-1,TRBD2,many,TRBJ2-1
CASSLRGREETQFF,TGTGCCAGCAGTTTAAGGGGAAGGGAGGAGACCCAGTTCTTC,TRBV28,NA,NA,TRBJ2-1
CASSPQRGPAPTDTQYF,TGTGCCAGCAGCCCCCAGAGGGGCCCGGCCCCCACAGATACGCAGTATTTT,TRBV11-2,NA,NA,TRBJ2-3
CASSILAQGTDTQYF,TGTGCCAGCAGTATCCTCGCGCAGGGCACAGATACGCAGTATTTT,TRBV28,NA,once,TRBJ2-3
CATRTIAGYNEQYF,TGTGCCACTAGGACTATAGCGGGGTACAATGAGCAGTACTTC,TRBV10-3,TRBD2,NA,TRBJ2-7
CASSYSGRAYNEQFF,TGTGCCAGCAGCTATAGCGGGAGGGCCTACAATGAGCAGTTCTTC,TRBV5-4,TRBD2,NA,TRBJ2-1
CASSLQGPDTQYF,TGCGCCAGCAGCTTGCAGGGTCCAGATACGCAGTATTTT,TRBV5-1,NA,NA,TRBJ2-3
CASSSIAGGETDTQYF,TGTGCCAGCAGCTCCATAGCGGGGGGGGAGACAGATACGCAGTATTTT,TRBV7-2,TRBD2,NA,TRBJ2-3
CASSLEEGIIDTQYF,TGCGCCAGCAGCCTTGAGGAGGGTATCATAGATACGCAGTATTTT,TRBV5-1,NA,NA,TRBJ2-3
CSVDRGDYEQYF,TGCAGCGTCGACAGGGGGGACTACGAGCAGTACTTC,TRBV29-1,TRBD1,few,TRBJ2-7
CASSNWVEETQYF,TGTGCCAGCAGTAATTGGGTTGAGGAGACCCAGTACTTC,TRBV12-3/TRBV12-4,NA,NA,TRBJ2-5
CASSYGPGQGDYEQYF,TGTGCCAGCAGTTACGGGCCGGGACAGGGGGATTACGAGCAGTACTTC,TRBV6-5,TRBD1,NA,TRBJ2-7
CASSFRLAGSMDEQFF,TGTGCCAGCAGCTTTCGGCTAGCGGGGAGTATGGATGAGCAGTTCTTC,TRBV7-2,TRBD2,NA,TRBJ2-1
CASRPVGDTEAFF,TGCGCCAGCAGGCCGGTGGGAGACACTGAAGCTTTCTTT,TRBV5-1,NA,few,TRBJ1-1
CASSPPRNGETQYF,TGTGCCAGCAGCCCCCCTCGAAATGGAGAGACCCAGTACTTC,TRBV28,NA,few,TRBJ2-5
CASMTQTSTDTQYF,TGTGCCAGCATGACGCAGACTAGCACAGATACGCAGTATTTT,TRBV2,NA,NA,TRBJ2-3
CASRRGQQQPQHF,TGTGCCAGCAGAAGGGGGCAGCAGCAGCCCCAGCATTTT,TRBV12-3/TRBV12-4,TRBD1,few,TRBJ1-5
CASSPEGREGYEQYF,TGTGCCAGCAGTCCCGAGGGCAGGGAAGGCTACGAGCAGTACTTC,TRBV28,NA,NA,TRBJ2-7
CASSQAPPWTGAYEQYF,TGTGCCAGCAGCCAAGCTCCCCCGTGGACAGGGGCCTACGAGCAGTACTTC,TRBV14,TRBD1,NA,TRBJ2-7
CASSATGTREFF,TGTGCCAGCAGTGCAACCGGGACTAGAGAGTTCTTC,TRBV2,TRBD2,NA,TRBJ2-1